This is a list of T cell receptor beta chains from one sample in a study of blood T cell repertoires in COVID-19. TCRdb's copy holds only in-frame clones and misses some; the assay was immunoSEQ multiplex PCR. The data hold about 150,000 clones, with 85% to 90% observed a single time. What was sequenced was peripheral blood. These receptors were obtained from a man older than 75 with acute or convalescent COVID-19. Each CDR3 is given with its conserved first and last residue. A D gene is named only where the DNA matches it firmly. Clone sizes are given selectively: once, few, many, or a class where the clone is expanded.

TRBJ2-5,TRBD2,TRBV19,once,CASSRDRVGGETQYF,TGTGCCAGTAGTAGAGACCGCGTGGGGGGGGAGACCCAGTACTTC
TRBJ2-3,-,TRBV5-5,-,CASSLGTTRGDTQYF,TGTGCCAGCAGCTTGGGGACCACAAGGGGAGATACGCAGTATTTT
TRBJ2-1,-,TRBV14,-,CASSQVPWADLSSYNEQFF,TGTGCCAGCAGCCAAGTTCCCTGGGCAGATTTAAGCTCCTACAATGAGCAGTTCTTC
TRBJ2-3,TRBD2,TRBV4-2,few,CASSQDLGGGRRDTQYF,TGTGCCAGCAGCCAAGATCTGGGCGGGGGAAGAAGAGATACGCAGTATTTT
TRBJ1-1,TRBD1,TRBV18,-,CASSPLSGTGAAINTEAFF,TGTGCCAGCTCACCCTTATCCGGGACAGGTGCAGCCATCAACACTGAAGCTTTCTTT
TRBJ1-2,-,TRBV12-3/TRBV12-4,-,CASSPGYGYTF,TGTGCCAGCAGTCCAGGGTACGGCTACACCTTC
TRBJ2-5,TRBD1,TRBV29-1,-,CSVEGGTGDRQETQYF,TGCAGCGTTGAAGGCGGGACAGGGGATCGGCAAGAGACCCAGTACTTC
TRBJ1-1,-,TRBV6-5,-,CASSSGTFGLGSFF,-
TRBJ1-4,-,TRBV18,-,CASSAVRVGPPLSEKLFF,TGTGCCAGCTCAGCGGTTCGGGTCGGCCCTCCCCTTTCGGAAAAACTGTTTTTT
TRBJ1-1,-,TRBV7-4,-,CASSLRSPGEVRWLNTEAFF,TGTGCCAGCAGCTTAAGAAGTCCGGGGGAAGTCCGGTGGTTGAACACTGAAGCTTTCTTT
TRBJ2-1,-,TRBV6-6,-,CASSGYIGVEQFF,TGTGCCAGCAGCGGGTACATCGGGGTTGAGCAGTTCTTC
TRBJ2-5,TRBD1,TRBV9,-,CASSVTGTGGGAETQYF,TGTGCCAGCAGCGTAACCGGGACAGGGGGTGGCGCAGAGACCCAGTACTTC
TRBJ2-7,TRBD1,TRBV7-6,once,CASSLGLPGQGYEQYF,TGTGCCAGCAGCTTAGGATTGCCGGGACAGGGCTACGAGCAGTACTTC
TRBJ2-5,TRBD2,TRBV7-7,-,CASSSGTSGGAETQYF,TGTGCTAGCAGCTCCGGGACTAGCGGGGGGGCTGAGACCCAGTACTTC
TRBJ2-7,TRBD1,TRBV7-8,few,CASSRDRGSYEQYF,TGTGCCAGCAGCAGGGACAGGGGGTCCTACGAGCAGTACTTC
TRBJ1-4,TRBD1,TRBV5-1,few,CASSRDSWEKLFF,TGCGCCAGCAGCCGGGACAGTTGGGAAAAACTGTTTTTT
TRBJ1-1,TRBD1,TRBV18,-,CASSLGTGMNTEAFF,TGTGCCAGCTCACTAGGGACAGGGATGAACACTGAAGCTTTCTTT
TRBJ1-5,TRBD1,TRBV2,-,CASRSGQGPGEPQHF,TGTGCCAGTAGGTCGGGACAGGGGCCCGGGGAGCCCCAGCATTTT
TRBJ2-2,-,TRBV10-1,-,CASRADRNTGELFF,TGCGCCAGCAGAGCGGACAGGAACACCGGGGAGCTGTTTTTT
TRBJ2-5,-,TRBV6-5,-,CASTGAGAQGETQYF,TGTGCCAGCACGGGCGCAGGGGCGCAGGGGGAGACCCAGTACTTC
TRBJ2-1,TRBD2,TRBV10-3,few,CAISESMATSGMGNEQFF,TGTGCCATCAGTGAGTCTATGGCGACTAGCGGGATGGGGAATGAGCAGTTCTTC
TRBJ2-2,-,TRBV12-3/TRBV12-4,once,CASSLVAGELFF,TGTGCCAGCAGTTTAGTTGCGGGGGAGCTGTTTTTT
TRBJ1-1,-,TRBV28,-,CASSIPRGGAEAFF,TGTGCCAGCAGTATCCCTCGCGGGGGGGCTGAAGCTTTCTTT
TRBJ2-5,-,TRBV5-1,-,CASSPTGRETQYF,TGCGCCAGCAGTCCGACGGGGAGAGAGACCCAGTACTTC
TRBJ2-3,TRBD2,TRBV19,-,CASSTPLADTQYF,TGTGCCAGTAGTACCCCACTAGCGGATACGCAGTATTTT
TRBJ1-1,-,TRBV3-1/TRBV3-2,-,CASSQVATEAFF,TGTGCCAGCAGCCAAGTGGCGACAGAAGCTTTCTTT
TRBJ2-1,-,TRBV9,-,CASSASGEGYNEQFF,TGTGCCAGCAGCGCTTCAGGGGAGGGGTACAATGAGCAGTTCTTC
TRBJ2-5,TRBD2,TRBV5-1,-,CASSPAGGGKQETQYF,TGCGCCAGCAGCCCAGCGGGAGGGGGCAAACAAGAGACCCAGTACTTC
TRBJ2-3,-,TRBV25-1,-,CASSLGQGTQYF,TGTGCCAGCAGTCTAGGGCAGGGGACGCAGTATTTT
TRBJ2-3,TRBD2,TRBV27,-,CASSRLAGAASTDTQYF,TGTGCCAGCAGTCGACTAGCGGGGGCCGCTAGCACAGATACGCAGTATTTT
TRBJ2-5,TRBD2,TRBV19,-,CASSGRTSGRAAETQYF,TGTGCCAGTAGTGGAAGGACTAGCGGGAGGGCGGCGGAGACCCAGTACTTC